This T cell receptor beta chain was sequenced during a study of T cell repertoires in cytomegalovirus infection. The overall study: In public TCR beta signatures, there were indications of both CMV infection and matching HLA type.

Germline CDR1 reads DFQATT; CDR2 reads SNEGSKA (reference sequence). CDR3 length: 14 amino acids. V lost 3 bases and J 4 bases, leaving 13 bases between the germline ends. TCRdb called the reads again in MiXCR, with one record for every CDR3 protein. This table holds some 280,000 distinct CDR3 sequences, about 13% found once. This clonotype was seen at least ten times. Specimen: PBMCs. This TCR came from a human donor in good health (CMV status not recorded). Some clones in this sample may be carry-over from other donors' samples. This rearrangement joins TRBV20-1 to TRBJ2-1, with unresolved D. Here the CDR3 DNA reads TGCAGTGCTAGTACGGACCCCTTTTACAATGAGCAGTTCTTC. Translated, it gives CSASTDPFYNEQFF.